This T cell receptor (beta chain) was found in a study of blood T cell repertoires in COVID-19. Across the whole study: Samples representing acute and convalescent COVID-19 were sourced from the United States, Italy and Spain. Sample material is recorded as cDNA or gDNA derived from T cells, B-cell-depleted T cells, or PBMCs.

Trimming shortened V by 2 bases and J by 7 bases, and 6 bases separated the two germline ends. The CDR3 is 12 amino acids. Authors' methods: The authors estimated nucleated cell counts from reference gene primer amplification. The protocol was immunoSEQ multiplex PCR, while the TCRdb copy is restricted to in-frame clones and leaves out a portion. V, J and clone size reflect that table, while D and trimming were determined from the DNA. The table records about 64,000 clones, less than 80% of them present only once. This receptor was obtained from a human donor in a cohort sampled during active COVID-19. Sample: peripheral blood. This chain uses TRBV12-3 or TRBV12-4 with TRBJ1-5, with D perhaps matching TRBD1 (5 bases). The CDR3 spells CASSLQGQPQHF. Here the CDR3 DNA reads TGTGCCAGCAGTTTACAGGGACAGCCCCAGCATTTT.